The 31 T cell receptor beta chains presented below share a single source sample, sequenced in a study of read filtering for tumor transcriptome and immune sequencing. Molecular barcoded adaptors covering alpha/delta and beta/gamma chains were used on around 370 ng RNA. From the reads, TCRdb called clonotypes with MiXCR, one entry per CDR3 protein. Counted here are more than 70,000 distinct CDR3 sequences, 20% to 25% occurring once; the ten biggest clones make up approximately 10%. Input material: a population of CD138-negative cells sorted from bone marrow. The receptors stem from a donor at least 40 years old with multiple myeloma.

This clonotype was seen many times. The chain links TRBV20-1 to TRBJ2-7; the D gene is possibly TRBD2 (6 bases). V lost 7 bases to trimming and J lost 5 bases, with 12 bases between them. CDR3 length: 11 amino acids. Germline assignment: CDR1 DFQATT and CDR2 SNEGSKA (reference sequence). The CDR3 nucleotides are TGCAGTGTTATCTCGGGGGACGAGCAGTACTTC. Encoded protein: CSVISGDEQYF.

Comment on this clonotype: This sequence is one base from a far larger clone and is likely a read error. V usage is TRBV12-3 or TRBV12-4 and J usage is TRBJ2-5, with D tentatively TRBD1 (6 bases). CDR3 size: 15 residues. The CDR3 coding sequence is TGTGCTAGTGGTTTGGGTCAGGGGATCGGGGAGACCCAGCACTTC. This gives the protein CASGLGQGIGETQHF.

This clonotype was picked up a small number of times. Because it lacks the conserved phenylalanine or tryptophan at the end, this CDR3 is likely a read error. Because the CDR3's place on the DNA is in doubt, the DNA is left out and the CDR3 is given as listed by TCRdb. The chain links TRBV29-1 to TRBJ2-3; TRBD2, as called in the table, went unchecked against the DNA. Germline loops: CDR1 SQVTM, CDR2 ANQGSEA. Termini included, the CDR3 measures 14 amino acids. This CDR3 reads CSVITSGATDTQYS.

The V gene is TRBV2, the J gene TRBJ1-2; 9 nucleotides match TRBD1. The CDR3 spans 15 residues. The ends lost 7 bases at V and 2 bases at J; junction bases unmatched: 8. Germline V CDR1 and CDR2: SNHLY, FYNNEI. Here the CDR3 DNA reads TGTGCCAGCATTCCGGACAGGGGAAGGAACTATGGCTACACCTTC. This gives the protein CASIPDRGRNYGYTF. Complete variable domain (other parts from reference TRBV2 and TRBJ1-2): EPEVTQTPSHQVTQMGQEVILRCVPISNHLYFYWYRQILGQKVEFLVSFYNNEISEKSEIFDDQFSVERPDGSNFTLKIRSTKLEDSAMYFCASIPDRGRNYGYTFGSGTRLTVV.

Regarding this clonotype: The likely explanation is a read error, given a far larger clone one base away. V gene TRBV5-1 combines with J gene TRBJ2-1; a weak D match, TRBD2 (7 bases). The CDR3 has 15 amino acids. Germline V lookup: CDR1 SGHRS, CDR2 YFSETQ. The CDR3 loop reads CASSLGFGGRDEQFF. CDR3 DNA: TGTGCCAGCAGCTTAGGTTTCGGGGGGCGGGATGAGCAGTTCTTC.

In the case of this clonotype: The junction does not match germline at one end; this may be a read error. The chain recombines TRBV19 with TRBJ1-1; D ambiguous. The CDR3 is made up of 12 amino acids. CDR1 LNHDA and CDR2 SQIVND come from the germline V gene (reference sequence). In nucleotides, the CDR3 is TGTGCCAGTAGGGCCGTGAACACTGGAGCTTTCTTT. This sequence encodes CASRAVNTGAFF.

This clonotype was counted at least ten times. The chain employs TRBV5-1 and TRBJ2-1; weak D call: TRBD2 (5 bases). From germline, CDR1 is SGHRS and CDR2 YFSETQ. This CDR3 contains 15 residues. V lost 1 base to trimming and J lost 5 bases, with 13 bases between them. The CDR3 sequence is CASSLTQRSDNEQFF. CDR3 bases: TGCGCCAGCAGCTTGACCCAGCGGAGTGACAATGAGCAGTTCTTC.

In this sample, this clonotype turned up a few times. At one end the junction does not follow the germline gene, possibly because of a read error. V and J are TRBV7-7 and TRBJ2-7; TRBD1 matches at 7 bases. Looked up from germline, CDR1 is SSHAT and CDR2 is FNYEAQ (reference sequence). The CDR3 sequence is 14 residues long. CDR3: CASSAPGGSYEQYF. The CDR3 DNA is TGTGCTAGCAGCGCCCCAGGGGGCTCCTACGAGCAGTACTTC.

The table lists this clonotype with many counts. The rearrangement joins TRBV7-6 to TRBJ1-5; 7 positions agree with TRBD1. Germline V gives CDR1 SGHVS, CDR2 FNYEAQ. This CDR3 has 14 amino acids. V was clipped by 5 bases and J by 4 bases; unmatched bases: 5. This CDR3 is CASSQTGENQPQHF. CDR3 sequence (DNA): TGTGCCAGCAGCCAAACAGGGGAAAATCAGCCCCAGCATTTT.

Concerning this clonotype: A much larger clone lies a single base off, so this may be a read error. The V and J genes are TRBV2 and TRBJ1-1; the D gene is possibly TRBD1 (5 bases). V shed 3 bases and J shed 3 bases, with 14 bases lying between them. CDR1 and CDR2 from the germline V gene are SNHLY and FYNNEI. The CDR3 totals 15 residues. In DNA form, the CDR3 reads TGTGCCAGCAGTGATCTTGGGACGAGGGACACTGAAGCTTTCTTT. Its translation is CASSDLGTRDTEAFF.

This clonotype was recorded many times. The chain carries TRBV2 and TRBJ2-1, with 7 positions matching TRBD1. V trimming: 1 base; J trimming: 14 bases; junction bases outside the gene matches: 5. This CDR3 spans 12 amino acids. Germline V gives CDR1 SNHLY, CDR2 FYNNEI. In DNA form, the CDR3 reads TGTGCCAGCAGTGAAGGTGAGGGGACAGAGTTCTTC. It translates to CASSEGEGTEFF.

This clonotype was counted between two and nine times. This may arise from a read error, as a much more abundant clone is one base away. The conserved final phenylalanine or tryptophan is absent from the CDR3, which likely points to a read error. V usage is TRBV20-1 and J usage is TRBJ1-1; 8 bases match TRBD1. The CDR3 loop spans 13 amino acids. Unmatched junction bases numbered 3, after V lost 1 base and J lost 5 bases. Germline assignment: CDR1 DFQATT and CDR2 SNEGSKA (reference sequence). DNA of the CDR3: TGCAGTGCTAGAGGTACAGGGGGGACTGAAGCTTTCCTT. The encoded protein is CSARGTGGTEAFL.

This clonotype occurred many times. J is TRBJ2-5 and V is TRBV28; D assignment may be TRBD1 or TRBD2 (5 bases each). V was cut by 1 base and J by 2 bases, with 8 bases left in between. The CDR3 spans 14 residues. The germline CDR1 and CDR2 sequences are MDHEN and SYDVKM. CDR3 region: CASSLYEGQETQYF. The CDR3, as DNA: TGTGCCAGCAGTTTATACGAGGGGCAAGAGACCCAGTACTTC.

This clonotype was found many times. This chain links TRBV7-6 with TRBJ2-3, with 8 bases identical to TRBD2. The germline V gene encodes CDR1 SGHVS and CDR2 FNYEAQ. Trimming removed 5 bases from V and 1 base from J; junction bases left unmatched: 5. The CDR3 loop spans 15 amino acids. The DNA of the CDR3 is TGTGCCAGCAGCGCGAATAGCGGGGGCACAGATACGCAGTATTTT. It codes for CASSANSGGTDTQYF. Full variable domain (missing parts from reference TRBV7-6 and TRBJ2-3): GAGVSQSPRYKVTKRGQDVALRCDPISGHVSLYWYRQALGQGPEFLTYFNYEAQQDKSGLPNDRFSAERPEGSISTLTIQRTEQRDSAMYRCASSANSGGTDTQYFGPGTRLTVL.

Concerning this clonotype: With a much larger clone just one base away, this may be a read error. This sequence joins TRBV5-1 and TRBJ2-5; 8 bases fit TRBD1. CDR1 is SGHRS, CDR2 YFSETQ, per germline. The CDR3 is 13 amino acids. The CDR3 coding sequence is TGCGCCAGCAGCGCGGACAGGGTAGAGATCCAGTACTTC. Its translation: CASSADRVEIQYF.

The chain joins TRBV12-3 or TRBV12-4 to TRBJ2-1; TRBD1 is a possible D gene (6 bases). Deletions cut 2 bases from V and 6 bases from J, with 8 bases between. The CDR3 is made up of 13 amino acids. CDR3 protein: CASSLRTVNEQFF. The DNA of the CDR3 is TGTGCCAGCAGTTTAAGGACAGTCAATGAGCAGTTCTTC.

This sequence joins TRBV19 and TRBJ1-5, with a possible D match to TRBD1 (6 bases). The CDR3 spans 16 residues. The germline V gene has CDR1 LNHDA and CDR2 SQIVND (reference sequence). V lost 1 base to trimming and J lost 4 bases, with 14 bases between them. DNA for the CDR3: TGTGCCAGTAGTATAGCAGCCAGGGGCCCTAATCAGCCCCAGCATTTT. This encodes CASSIAARGPNQPQHF.

A few counts support this clonotype. The CDR3 DNA reads as TGTGCCAGCAGCTTAGCGCTAGTAAAGGATACGCAGTATTTT. The encoded protein is CASSLALVKDTQYF. This chain uses TRBV7-9 with TRBJ2-3; D is ambiguous. Deletions cut 0 bases from V and 6 bases from J, with 10 bases between. Germline V gene lookup returns CDR1 SEHNR and CDR2 FQNEAQ (reference sequence). The CDR3 covers 14 residues. The complete variable domain, with remaining parts taken from reference TRBV7-9 and TRBJ2-3, reads DTGVSQNPRHKITKRGQNVTFRCDPISEHNRLYWYRQTLGQGPEFLTYFQNEAQLEKSRLLSDRFSAERPKGSFSTLEIQRTEQGDSAMYLCASSLALVKDTQYFGPGTRLTVL.

A note on this clonotype: Relative to the germline gene, one junction end is altered; a read error may explain this. V usage is TRBV15 and J usage is TRBJ2-5; the D is unclear. This CDR3 spans 13 amino acids. Germline V gene sequence: CDR1 LNHNV, CDR2 YYDKDF (reference sequence). In nucleotides, the CDR3 is TGTGCCTCCAGCAGAGTTCTAAAAGAGACCCAGTACTTC. Its protein is CASSRVLKETQYF. Full variable domain (outside the CDR3, taken from reference TRBV15 and TRBJ2-5): DAMVIQNPRYQVTQFGKPVTLSCSQTLNHNVMYWYQQKSSQAPKLLFHYYDKDFNNEADTPDNFQSRRPNTSFCFLDIRSPGLGDTAMYLCASSRVLKETQYFGPGTRLLVL.

This clonotype has a count of ten or more. The rearrangement joins TRBV11-3 to TRBJ2-2, with D perhaps matching TRBD1 (7 bases). The V end lost 5 bases, the J end lost 2 bases, and 15 bases lay between the germline ends. The CDR3 spans 16 residues. Germline V lookup: CDR1 SGHNT, CDR2 YENEEA. The CDR3 loop is CASSASRGENTGELFF. The DNA of the CDR3 is TGTGCCAGCAGCGCCAGCAGGGGGGAAAACACCGGGGAGCTGTTTTTT.

This clonotype came up many times. This sequence joins TRBV5-1 and TRBJ2-7; D is tentatively TRBD1 or TRBD2 (5 bases each). The CDR3 extends over 16 amino acids. Germline V gene lookup returns CDR1 SGHRS and CDR2 YFSETQ. The V gene lost 1 base and the J gene lost 1 base, with 15 bases spanning the gap. The CDR3 region has the DNA TGCGCCAGCAGCTTGTTCGGGGCCCCGAATTCCTACGAGCAGTACTTC. Protein sequence: CASSLFGAPNSYEQYF.

This clonotype was seen repeatedly, ten times or more. The chain links TRBV4-1 to TRBJ1-1; 7 bases fit TRBD1. The CDR3 is made up of 15 amino acids. The germline V gene encodes CDR1 MGHRA and CDR2 YSYEKL. The trim removed 7 bases at V and 1 base at J, leaving 9 bases unmatched. In DNA form, the CDR3 reads TGCGCCAGCATCTATATGGGACAGCCGAACACTGAAGCTTTCTTT. It yields the protein CASIYMGQPNTEAFF.

Ten or more counts support this clonotype. The chain employs TRBV19 and TRBJ1-4; D not certain. Germline V gives CDR1 LNHDA, CDR2 SQIVND (reference sequence). The CDR3 extends over 14 amino acids. The ends were cut back, 8 bases at V and 8 bases at J, with 18 bases in the middle. The CDR3: CASDPGLKGEKLFF. Here the CDR3 DNA reads TGTGCCAGTGATCCCGGACTAAAGGGAGAAAAACTGTTTTTT.

This clonotype was seen many times. This chain connects TRBV6-5 to TRBJ1-1; 9 positions match TRBD1. The CDR3 is 14 amino acids. Germline values: CDR1 MNHEY, CDR2 SVGAGI. V lost 4 bases, J lost 5 bases, and 5 bases stayed unmatched. CDR3: CASSSGTGRTEAFF. The CDR3 coding sequence is TGTGCCAGCAGTTCCGGGACAGGGAGGACTGAAGCTTTCTTT.

The chain has TRBV28 and TRBJ2-5; 9 bases map to TRBD1. Germline V gives CDR1 MDHEN, CDR2 SYDVKM. This CDR3 has 15 amino acids. V lost 5 bases and J lost 5; bases outside the gene matches: 9. CDR3 sequence: CASSTPGQGGETQYF. The DNA for the CDR3 is TGTGCCAGCAGTACCCCGGGACAGGGTGGGGAGACCCAGTACTTC.

Concerning this clonotype: This is likely an artifact of a read error, given a far larger clone one base away. The genes are TRBV6-4 and TRBJ2-7, with 10 bases identical to TRBD1. The CDR3 consists of 13 residues. Germline trimming cut 5 bases from V and 7 bases from J; bases unmatched to any gene: 5. Germline-derived CDR1 and CDR2 are MRHNA and SNTAGT. The CDR3 coding sequence is TGTGCCAGCAGTCGGGACAGGGGTTATGAGCAGTACTTC. The encoded protein is CASSRDRGYEQYF.

This clonotype has at least ten counts. CDR3 region: CASTEVGSSYNEQFF. In DNA, the CDR3 is TGTGCCAGCACCGAGGTTGGGAGCTCCTACAATGAGCAGTTCTTC. The gene calls are TRBV28 and TRBJ2-1, with D possibly matching TRBD2 (5 bases). There are 15 residues in the CDR3. Germline loops: CDR1 MDHEN, CDR2 SYDVKM. The V end was cut by 7 bases, the J end by 0 bases, with 13 bases between.

This clonotype occurred many times. This chain's CDR3 is CASSNPSLAGEETQYF. The CDR3 DNA is TGTGCCAGCAGTAACCCCTCCCTAGCGGGGGAGGAGACCCAGTACTTC. V is TRBV2 and J is TRBJ2-5; TRBD2 matches at 10 bases. The germline gives CDR1 SNHLY, CDR2 FYNNEI. With 5 bases clipped from V and 5 bases from J, the junction kept 11 bases outside the gene matches. The CDR3 length is 16 residues.

This clonotype was observed many times. This chain joins TRBV28 and TRBJ2-2, with D perhaps matching TRBD2 (5 bases). There are 13 residues in the CDR3. Trimming removed 11 bases from V and 5 bases from J, with 15 bases in between. Germline values: CDR1 MDHEN, CDR2 SYDVKM. The CDR3 DNA reads TGTGCCGTCAGACCCCCGGGGACCGGGGAGCTGTTTTTT. Amino acid sequence: CAVRPPGTGELFF.

This clonotype was observed at least ten times. The J gene is TRBJ2-5, the V gene TRBV6-5; possibly TRBD2 for D (6 bases). CDR1 is MNHEY and CDR2 is SVGAGI in the germline V gene. Trimming removed 5 bases from V and 2 bases from J, with 15 bases in between. The length of the CDR3 is 15 residues. The CDR3 sequence: CASSPLPTRQETQYF. The CDR3 nucleotides are TGTGCCAGCAGTCCCTTGCCGACTAGGCAAGAGACCCAGTACTTC.

This clonotype was counted at least ten times. The chain joins TRBV5-4 to TRBJ2-1; 12 positions agree with TRBD2. CDR3 size: 18 residues. J lost 1 base, V lost 2 bases, and 7 bases had no gene match. Germline V lookup: CDR1 SGHNT, CDR2 YYREEE (reference sequence). The CDR3 region has the DNA TGTGCCAGCAGCTTACGGCTAGCGGGGGGGCCATCCTACAATGAGCAGTTCTTC. This sequence encodes CASSLRLAGGPSYNEQFF.